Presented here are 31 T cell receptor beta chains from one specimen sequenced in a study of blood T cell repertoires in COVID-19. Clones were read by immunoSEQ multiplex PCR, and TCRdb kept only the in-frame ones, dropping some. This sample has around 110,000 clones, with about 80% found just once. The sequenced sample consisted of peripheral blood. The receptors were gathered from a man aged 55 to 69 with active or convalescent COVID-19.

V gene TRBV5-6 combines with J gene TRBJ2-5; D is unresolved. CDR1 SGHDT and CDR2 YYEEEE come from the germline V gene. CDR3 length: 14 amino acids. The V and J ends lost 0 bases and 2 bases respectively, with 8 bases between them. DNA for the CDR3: TGTGCCAGCAGCTTGGCCGGTACGCAAGAGACCCAGTACTTC. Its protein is CASSLAGTQETQYF.

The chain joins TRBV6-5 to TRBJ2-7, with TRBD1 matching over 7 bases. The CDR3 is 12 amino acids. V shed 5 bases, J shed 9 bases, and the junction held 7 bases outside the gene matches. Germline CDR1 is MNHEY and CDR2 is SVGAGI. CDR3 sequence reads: CASSLDRQGQYF. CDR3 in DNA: TGTGCCAGCAGTCTGGACAGGCAGGGGCAGTACTTC.

The CDR3 region has the DNA TGCAGCGTTGAAGGGGCTTCTAGCGAGAACACCGGGGAGCTGTTTTTT. Amino acids: CSVEGASSENTGELFF. V gene TRBV29-1 combines with J gene TRBJ2-2; D perhaps matches TRBD2 (6 bases). The CDR3 has 16 amino acids. The germline gives CDR1 SQVTM, CDR2 ANQGSEA. The V end lost 1 base, the J end lost 1 base, and 13 bases lay between the germline ends.

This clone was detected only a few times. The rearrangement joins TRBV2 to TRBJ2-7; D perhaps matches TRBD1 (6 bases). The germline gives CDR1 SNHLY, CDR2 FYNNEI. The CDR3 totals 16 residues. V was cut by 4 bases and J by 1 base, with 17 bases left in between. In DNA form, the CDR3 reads TGTGCCAGCAGTGTGGGACCTCCCCAGGGGTCCTACGAGCAGTACTTC. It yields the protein CASSVGPPQGSYEQYF.

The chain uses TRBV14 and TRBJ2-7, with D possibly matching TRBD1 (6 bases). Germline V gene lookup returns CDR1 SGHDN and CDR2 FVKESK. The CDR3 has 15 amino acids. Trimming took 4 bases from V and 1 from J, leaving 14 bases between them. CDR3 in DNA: TGTGCCAGCAGCCTTTCTACAGGGTTATCCTACGAGCAGTACTTC. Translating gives CASSLSTGLSYEQYF. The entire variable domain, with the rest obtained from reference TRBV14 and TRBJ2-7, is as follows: EAGVTQFPSHSVIEKGQTVTLRCDPISGHDNLYWYRRVMGKEIKFLLHFVKESKQDESGMPNNRFLAERTGGTYSTLKVQPAELEDSGVYFCASSLSTGLSYEQYFGPGTRLTVT.

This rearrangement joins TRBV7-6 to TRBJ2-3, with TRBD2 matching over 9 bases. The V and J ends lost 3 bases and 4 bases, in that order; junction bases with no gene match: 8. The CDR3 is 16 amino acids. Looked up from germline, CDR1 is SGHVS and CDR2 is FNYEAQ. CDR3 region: CASSFAGTSQPDTQYF. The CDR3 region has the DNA TGTGCCAGCAGCTTCGCCGGGACTAGCCAACCAGATACGCAGTATTTT.

Written as DNA, the CDR3 is TGCGCCAGCAGCGAAAGGCAGGGGGCTAATGAAAAACTGTTTTTT. It yields the protein CASSERQGANEKLFF. The V call is TRBV4-1, the J call TRBJ1-4; 7 nucleotides line up with TRBD1. The CDR3 has 15 amino acids. V gave up 5 bases and J gave up 3 bases; unmatched junction bases: 6. Germline loops: CDR1 MGHRA, CDR2 YSYEKL.

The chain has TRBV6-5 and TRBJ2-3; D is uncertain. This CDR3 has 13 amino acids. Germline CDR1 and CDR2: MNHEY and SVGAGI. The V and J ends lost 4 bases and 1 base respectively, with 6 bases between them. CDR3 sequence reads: CASSSQGTDTQYF. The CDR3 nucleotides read TGTGCCAGCAGTTCCCAGGGCACAGATACGCAGTATTTT.

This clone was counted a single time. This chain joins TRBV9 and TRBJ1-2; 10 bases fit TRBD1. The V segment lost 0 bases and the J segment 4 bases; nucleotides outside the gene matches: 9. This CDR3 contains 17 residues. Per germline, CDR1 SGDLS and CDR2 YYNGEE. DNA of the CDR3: TGTGCCAGCAGCGTAGAGGGAGGGGGACAGGGGTCCTATGGCTACACCTTC. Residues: CASSVEGGGQGSYGYTF.

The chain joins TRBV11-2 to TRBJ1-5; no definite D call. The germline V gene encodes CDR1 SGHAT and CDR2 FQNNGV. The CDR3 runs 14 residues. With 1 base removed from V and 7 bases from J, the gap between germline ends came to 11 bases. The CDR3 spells CASSLVQVGQPQHF. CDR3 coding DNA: TGTGCCAGCAGCTTAGTGCAGGTTGGACAGCCCCAGCATTTT.

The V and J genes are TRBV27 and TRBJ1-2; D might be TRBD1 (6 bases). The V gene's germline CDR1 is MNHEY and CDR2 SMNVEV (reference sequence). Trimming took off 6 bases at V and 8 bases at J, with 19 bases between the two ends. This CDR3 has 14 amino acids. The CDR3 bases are TGTGCCAGCAGCTGGGGAGGGGGGATATACGGCTACACCTTC. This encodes CASSWGGGIYGYTF.

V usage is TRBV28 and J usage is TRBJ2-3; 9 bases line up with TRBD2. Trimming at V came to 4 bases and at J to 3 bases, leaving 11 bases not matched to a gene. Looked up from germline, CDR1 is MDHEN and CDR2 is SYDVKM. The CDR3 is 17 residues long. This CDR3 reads CASSWPLAGTPTDTQYF. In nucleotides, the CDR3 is TGTGCCAGCAGTTGGCCCCTAGCGGGAACGCCAACAGATACGCAGTATTTT.

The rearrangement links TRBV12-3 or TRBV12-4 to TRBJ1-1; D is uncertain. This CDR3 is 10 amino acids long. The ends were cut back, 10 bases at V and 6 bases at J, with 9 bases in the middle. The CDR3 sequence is CAIAGAEAFF. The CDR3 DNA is TGTGCCATCGCCGGGGCTGAAGCTTTCTTT.

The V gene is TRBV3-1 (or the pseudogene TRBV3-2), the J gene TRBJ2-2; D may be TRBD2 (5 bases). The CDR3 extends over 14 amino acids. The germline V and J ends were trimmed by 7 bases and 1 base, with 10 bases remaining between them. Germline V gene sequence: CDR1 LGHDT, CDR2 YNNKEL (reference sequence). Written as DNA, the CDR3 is TGTGCCAGCACCTACAGCGGGAACACCGGGGAGCTGTTTTTT. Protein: CASTYSGNTGELFF.

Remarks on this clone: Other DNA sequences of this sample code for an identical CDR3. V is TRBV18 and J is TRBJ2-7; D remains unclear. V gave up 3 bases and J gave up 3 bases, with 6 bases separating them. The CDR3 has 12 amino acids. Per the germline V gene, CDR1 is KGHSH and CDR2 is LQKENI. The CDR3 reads CASSPESYEQYF. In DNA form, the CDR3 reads TGTGCCAGCTCACCTGAGAGCTACGAGCAGTACTTC.

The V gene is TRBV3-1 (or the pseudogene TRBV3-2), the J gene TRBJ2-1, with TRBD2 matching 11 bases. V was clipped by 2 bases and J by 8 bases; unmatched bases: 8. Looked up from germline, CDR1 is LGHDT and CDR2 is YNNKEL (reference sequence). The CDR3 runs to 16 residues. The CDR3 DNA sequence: TGTGCCAGCAGCCAATTAGCGGGGGGGGAAAGGGATGAGCAGTTCTTC. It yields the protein CASSQLAGGERDEQFF.

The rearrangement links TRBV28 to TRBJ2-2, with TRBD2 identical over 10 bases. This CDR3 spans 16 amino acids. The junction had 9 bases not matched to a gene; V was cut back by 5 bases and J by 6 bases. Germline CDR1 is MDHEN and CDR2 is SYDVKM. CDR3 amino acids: CASSPQLAGRSGELFF. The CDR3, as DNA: TGTGCCAGCAGTCCCCAACTAGCGGGAAGGTCCGGGGAGCTGTTTTTT.

Here the CDR3 reads CASINPGGQYEQYF. CDR3 coding DNA: TGTGCCAGCATCAATCCGGGAGGGCAATACGAGCAGTACTTC. The chain employs TRBV28 and TRBJ2-7, with 8 bases matching TRBD2. Germline values: CDR1 MDHEN, CDR2 SYDVKM. V shed 7 bases, J shed 4 bases, and the junction held 9 bases outside the gene matches. The CDR3 has 14 residues.

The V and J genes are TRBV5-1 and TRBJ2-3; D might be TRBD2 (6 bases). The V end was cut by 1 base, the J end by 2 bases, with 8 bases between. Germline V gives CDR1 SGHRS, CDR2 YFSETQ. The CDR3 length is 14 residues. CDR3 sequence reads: CASSLPGVTDTQYF. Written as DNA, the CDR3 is TGCGCCAGCAGCTTGCCGGGAGTCACAGATACGCAGTATTTT.

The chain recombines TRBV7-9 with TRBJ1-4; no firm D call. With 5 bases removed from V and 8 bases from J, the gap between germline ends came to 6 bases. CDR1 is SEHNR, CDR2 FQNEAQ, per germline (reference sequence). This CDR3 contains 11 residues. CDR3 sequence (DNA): TGTGCCAGCAGCCTCTACGAAAAACTGTTTTTT. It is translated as CASSLYEKLFF.

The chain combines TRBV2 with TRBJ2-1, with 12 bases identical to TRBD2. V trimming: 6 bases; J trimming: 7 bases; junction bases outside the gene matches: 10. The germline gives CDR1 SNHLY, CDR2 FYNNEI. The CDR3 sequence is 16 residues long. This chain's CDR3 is CASSPPRTSGINEQFF. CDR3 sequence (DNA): TGTGCCAGCAGCCCCCCGAGGACTAGCGGGATTAATGAGCAGTTCTTC. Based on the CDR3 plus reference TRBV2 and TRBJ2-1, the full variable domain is EPEVTQTPSHQVTQMGQEVILRCVPISNHLYFYWYRQILGQKVEFLVSFYNNEISEKSEIFDDQFSVERPDGSNFTLKIRSTKLEDSAMYFCASSPPRTSGINEQFFGPGTRLTVL.

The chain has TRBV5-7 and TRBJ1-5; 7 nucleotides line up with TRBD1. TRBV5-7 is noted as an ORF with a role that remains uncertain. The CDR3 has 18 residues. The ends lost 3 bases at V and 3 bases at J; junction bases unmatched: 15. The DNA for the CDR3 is TGTGCCAGCAGCTCTTCCCCATTCGACAGGGAGGCCAATCAGCCCCAGCATTTT. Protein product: CASSSSPFDREANQPQHF.

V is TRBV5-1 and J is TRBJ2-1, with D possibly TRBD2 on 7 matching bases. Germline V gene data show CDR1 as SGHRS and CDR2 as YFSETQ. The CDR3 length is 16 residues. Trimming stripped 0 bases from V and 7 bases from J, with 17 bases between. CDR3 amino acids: CASSLEGGTPRNEQFF. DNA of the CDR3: TGCGCCAGCAGCTTGGAGGGGGGGACCCCAAGGAATGAGCAGTTCTTC.

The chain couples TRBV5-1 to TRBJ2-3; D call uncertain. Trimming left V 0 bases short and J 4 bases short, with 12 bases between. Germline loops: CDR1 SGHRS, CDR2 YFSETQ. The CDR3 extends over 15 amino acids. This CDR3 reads CASSLESRQADTQYF. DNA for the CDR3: TGCGCCAGCAGCTTGGAGTCGCGGCAAGCAGATACGCAGTATTTT.

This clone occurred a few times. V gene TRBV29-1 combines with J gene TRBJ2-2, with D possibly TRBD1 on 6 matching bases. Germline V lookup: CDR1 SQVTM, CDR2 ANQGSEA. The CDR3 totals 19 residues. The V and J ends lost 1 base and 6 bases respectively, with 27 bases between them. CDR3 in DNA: TGCAGCGTTGAAGGGGTGGACTCAGGGGAAGGTTTTTGGGCCGGGGAGCTGTTTTTT. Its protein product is CSVEGVDSGEGFWAGELFF.

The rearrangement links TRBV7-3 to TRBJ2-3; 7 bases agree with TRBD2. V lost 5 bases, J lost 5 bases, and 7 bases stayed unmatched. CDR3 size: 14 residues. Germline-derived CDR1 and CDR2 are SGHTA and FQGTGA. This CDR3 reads CASSPAGVRDTQYF. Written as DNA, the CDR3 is TGTGCCAGCAGCCCCGCGGGGGTTCGAGATACGCAGTATTTT.

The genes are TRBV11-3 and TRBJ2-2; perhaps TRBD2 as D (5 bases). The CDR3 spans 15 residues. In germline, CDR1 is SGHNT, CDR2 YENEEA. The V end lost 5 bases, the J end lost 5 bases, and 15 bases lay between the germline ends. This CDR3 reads CASSGGGRPTGELFF. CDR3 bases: TGTGCCAGCAGCGGAGGAGGCAGACCTACCGGGGAGCTGTTTTTT. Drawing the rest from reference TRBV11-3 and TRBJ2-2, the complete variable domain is EAGVVQSPRYKIIEKKQPVAFWCNPISGHNTLYWYLQNLGQGPELLIRYENEEAVDDSQLPKDRFSAERLKGVDSTLKIQPAELGDSAVYLCASSGGGRPTGELFFGEGSRLTVL.

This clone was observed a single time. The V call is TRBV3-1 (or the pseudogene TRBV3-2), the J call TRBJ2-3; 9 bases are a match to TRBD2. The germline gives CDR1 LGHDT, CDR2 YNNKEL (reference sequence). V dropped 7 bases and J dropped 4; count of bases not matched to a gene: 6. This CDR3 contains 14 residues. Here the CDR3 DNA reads TGTGCCAGCACGCTAGCGGGAAGGGCAGATACGCAGTATTTT. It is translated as CASTLAGRADTQYF.

CDR3 sequence (DNA): TGCGCCAGCAGCCAAGATCGAGCGGGGTTTGGAGATACGCAGTATTTT. It yields the protein CASSQDRAGFGDTQYF. V is TRBV4-1 and J is TRBJ2-3, with 7 nucleotides matching TRBD2. The CDR3 contains 16 residues. Germline CDR1 and CDR2: MGHRA and YSYEKL. V was pared by 0 bases and J by 5 bases, with 8 bases of the junction left unmatched.

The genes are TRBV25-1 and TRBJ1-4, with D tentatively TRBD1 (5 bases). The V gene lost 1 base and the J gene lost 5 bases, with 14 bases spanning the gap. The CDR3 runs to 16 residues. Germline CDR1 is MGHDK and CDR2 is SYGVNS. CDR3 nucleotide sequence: TGTGCCAGCAGTGAATCGGGAGGGGTCATGAATGAAAAACTGTTTTTT. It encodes CASSESGGVMNEKLFF.

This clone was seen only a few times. CDR3 in amino acids: CASSTDGMNTEAFF. The CDR3 region has the DNA TGCGCCAGCAGCACGGACGGGATGAACACTGAAGCTTTCTTT. The rearrangement links TRBV5-1 to TRBJ1-1, with D unresolved. This CDR3 has 14 amino acids. CDR1 is SGHRS and CDR2 is YFSETQ in the germline V gene. V gave up 4 bases and J gave up 0 bases, with 10 bases separating them.